One and the same sample provided the 2 T cell receptor beta chains below, sequenced in a study of radiotherapy plus CTLA-4 blockade in lung cancer. The repertoire was sequenced with immunoSEQ multiplex PCR; TCRdb's copy has only in-frame clones and lacks some. The sample lists 65,000 to 70,000 clones, approximately 79% occurring once. This specimen consisted of peripheral blood, obtained from a patient treated with radiotherapy plus ipilimumab. The receptors shown here come from a human donor with non-small cell lung cancer who had a complete response to radiotherapy plus ipilimumab.

The chain recombines TRBV7-2 with TRBJ2-1, with 8 bases identical to TRBD1. The CDR3 has 12 residues. Germline V gene sequence: CDR1 SGHTA, CDR2 FQGNSA. V lost 5 bases, J lost 8 bases, and 2 bases stayed unmatched. The chain's CDR3 is CASSLTGDEQFF. The CDR3 nucleotides read TGTGCCAGCAGCCTGACAGGGGATGAGCAGTTCTTC.

The V gene is TRBV10-3, the J gene TRBJ1-1, with D possibly TRBD1 on 6 matching bases. Germline CDR1 and CDR2: ENHRY and SYGVKD. The CDR3 is made up of 15 amino acids. V dropped 0 bases and J dropped 6 bases, with 14 bases sitting between them. The CDR3 protein is CAISESGGGEAEAFF. The CDR3 DNA is TGTGCCATCAGTGAGTCGGGGGGGGGCGAAGCTGAAGCTTTCTTT.